This is a list of T cell receptor beta chains from one sample in a study of PD-1 blockade in mismatch repair-deficient tumors. Using immunoSEQ multiplex PCR, the repertoire was profiled, and TCRdb retains in-frame clones only, with some absent. The sample lists approximately 63,000 clones; approximately 90% were seen once. Sequenced material: peripheral blood, taken 52 weeks after starting pembrolizumab. The source of these receptors is an adult with mismatch repair-deficient cancer. The CDR3 runs from the conserved cysteine through the conserved F or W. D genes are given only for firm matches. Clone size, where shown, is once, few, many, or a class for clones that have expanded.

.	TRBJ2-2	TRBV11-2	.	CASSSGRITGELFF	TGTGCCAGCAGCTCCGGACGGATCACCGGGGAGCTGTTTTTT
.	TRBJ1-2	TRBV6-6	.	CASSLIGAGYGYTF	TGTGCCAGCAGCCTAATCGGGGCAGGCTATGGCTACACCTTC
.	TRBJ1-2	TRBV30	.	CAWSVRVGANYGYTF	TGTGCCTGGAGTGTAAGGGTGGGGGCAAACTATGGCTACACCTTC
.	TRBJ1-2	TRBV7-9	TRBD1	CASSRTNPGTGGGGYTF	TGTGCCAGCAGCCGAACCAACCCCGGGACAGGTGGTGGTGGCTACACCTTC
.	TRBJ2-1	TRBV4-2	.	CASSQDLNRSDEQFF	TGTGCCAGCAGCCAAGATTTAAATAGGAGCGATGAGCAGTTCTTC
.	TRBJ2-3	TRBV5-6	TRBD1	CASRTTPGTGGEADTQYF	TGTGCCAGCAGAACCACCCCCGGGACAGGGGGCGAGGCAGATACGCAGTATTTT
.	TRBJ2-7	TRBV10-3	.	CAIGAYEQYF	TGTGCCATCGGAGCCTACGAGCAGTACTTC
.	TRBJ2-7	TRBV13	TRBD2	CASSLRGASGPSYEQYF	TGTGCCAGCAGCTTAAGGGGCGCTAGCGGACCTTCCTACGAGCAGTACTTC
.	TRBJ2-3	TRBV10-1	TRBD2	CASSESSTSGWYSTDTQYF	TGCGCCAGCAGTGAGTCTAGTACTAGCGGGTGGTACAGCACAGATACGCAGTATTTT
.	TRBJ1-2	TRBV5-5	.	CASSPDLRDFVWGYTF	TGTGCCAGCAGCCCGGACTTACGGGACTTCGTCTGGGGCTACACCTTC
.	TRBJ2-3	TRBV11-2	TRBD2	CASSLYPTSGRQDTQYF	TGTGCCAGCAGCTTATACCCGACTAGCGGGAGGCAAGATACGCAGTATTTT
.	TRBJ2-7	TRBV28	.	CASSLWAGSSYEQYF	TGTGCCAGCAGTTTATGGGCGGGTAGCTCCTACGAGCAGTACTTC
.	TRBJ2-7	TRBV5-1	.	CASSLSGPSSEQYF	TGCGCCAGCAGCTTGAGCGGTCCTAGCTCCGAGCAGTACTTC
few	TRBJ2-7	TRBV19	TRBD1	CASRDRVGEQYF	TGTGCCAGTAGGGACAGGGTTGGCGAGCAGTACTTC
.	TRBJ2-1	TRBV30	TRBD2	CAWRPTSGSSYNEQFF	TGTGCCTGGAGACCGACTAGCGGAAGCTCCTACAATGAGCAGTTCTTC